The sample holds many counts of the clone carrying this T cell receptor beta chain. Its target is unknown. The source of the sample is a study of T cell repertoires in cytomegalovirus infection. Study details: Recently identified HLA-C-restricted CMV epitopes were used, and well-studied HLA-B-restricted CMV epitopes were used as well. Matching HLA type and CMV infection were both indicated by public TCR beta signatures. Study results and caveats: Clonotypes of TCR beta that were HLA-C-restricted and CMV-specific dominated the ex vivo response. Cumulative frequency of public TCR beta families picked out carriers of CMV plus the relevant HLA.

TCRdb reprocessed the reads with MiXCR, giving one entry per CDR3 protein. The sample lists around 120,000 distinct CDR3 sequences, roughly two fifths occurring once. This sequence was found in a human donor in good health (CMV status not recorded). Some clones in this sample may be carry-over from other donors' samples. Sequencing used CD8+ T cells from cultured PBMCs, obtained from culture after CMV antigen stimulation.

The CDR3 DNA sequence: TGTGCCAGCAGCTTATCCGCTGGACAGGGGGCCGATGGCTACACCTTC. Translated, it gives CASSLSAGQGADGYTF. The chain combines TRBV7-9 with TRBJ1-2; TRBD1 matches at 11 bases. The CDR3 totals 16 residues. From germline, CDR1 is SEHNR and CDR2 FQNEAQ (reference sequence). J gave up 6 bases and V 2 bases, and 8 bases lay outside the gene matches.